This is a list of T cell receptor beta chains from one sample in a study of T cells after yellow fever vaccination. TCRdb re-derived calls from the 5' RACE reads in MiXCR, one entry per CDR3 protein. The table includes roughly 350,000 distinct CDR3 sequences, roughly 3.9% detected once. Sequencing was performed on PBMCs, taken 5 days after the yellow fever booster vaccination. The receptors were gathered from a man younger than 35 who received the YFV17D yellow fever vaccine. CDR3s include the opening cysteine and the closing phenylalanine or tryptophan. A D gene is named only where the DNA matches it firmly. The size of a clone is reported for some rows only, either as once, few or many, or as a class for expanded clones.

few	TRBV18	TRBD1	TRBJ2-7	CASSGDREFEQYF	TGTGCCAGCTCCGGGGACAGGGAGTTCGAGCAGTACTTC
few	TRBV6-6	-	TRBJ1-3	CASSYVRGPGNTIYF	TGTGCCAGCAGTTACGTCCGGGGGCCTGGAAACACCATATATTTT
many	TRBV6-4	TRBD1	TRBJ2-2	CASSDGRGHSGELFF	TGTGCCAGCAGTGACGGCAGGGGGCATTCCGGGGAGCTGTTTTTT
many	TRBV4-1	-	TRBJ2-2	CASSPRGGSNTGELFF	TGCGCCAGCAGCCCCAGAGGCGGGTCGAACACCGGGGAGCTGTTTTTT
many	TRBV5-1	-	TRBJ1-2	CASSLVGTVDGYTF	TGCGCCAGCAGCTTGGTAGGGACTGTCGATGGCTACACCTTC
-	TRBV7-2	TRBD1	TRBJ1-6	CASKPHQDRVGSPLHF	TGTGCCAGCAAACCGCATCAGGACAGGGTAGGCTCACCCCTCCACTTT
few	TRBV18	-	TRBJ1-6	CASSPARTNNSPLHF	TGTGCCAGCTCACCAGCCAGGACAAATAATTCACCCCTCCACTTT
many	TRBV20-1	-	TRBJ2-3	CSATGTPGDTQYF	TGCAGTGCTACCGGGACCCCAGGGGATACGCAGTATTTT
-	TRBV9	-	TRBJ2-5	CASSVGGYQETQYF	TGTGCCAGCAGCGTGGGAGGATACCAAGAGACCCAGTACTTC
many	TRBV7-2	TRBD1	TRBJ1-2	CASSATGGTGYTF	TGTGCCAGCAGCGCTACAGGGGGCACAGGCTACACCTTC
few	TRBV7-8	-	TRBJ1-5	CASSLETAYNQPQHF	TGTGCCAGCAGCCTCGAAACAGCGTATAATCAGCCCCAGCATTTT
many	TRBV6-2/TRBV6-3	TRBD1	TRBJ2-5	CASSYSMIRQGREETQYF	TGTGCCAGCAGTTACTCGATGATCCGACAGGGTAGGGAAGAGACCCAGTACTTC
few	TRBV7-9	-	TRBJ1-1	CASSAHPRGFTEAFF	TGTGCCAGCAGCGCCCACCCGAGGGGGTTCACTGAAGCTTTCTTT
-	TRBV7-9	-	TRBJ1-1	CASSTKSDIEREAFF	TGTGCCAGCAGTACAAAAAGCGACATCGAGAGAGAAGCTTTCTTT
-	TRBV4-1	TRBD1	TRBJ1-1	CASSQDGQGEAFF	TGCGCCAGCAGCCAAGATGGACAGGGCGAAGCTTTCTTT
few	TRBV4-3	-	TRBJ2-5	CASSQSHGTGELAPLWQETQYF	TGCGCCAGCAGCCAGAGCCACGGGACAGGCGAACTAGCGCCCTTGTGGCAAGAGACCCAGTACTTC
few	TRBV6-4	-	TRBJ2-2	CASSASVETGELFF	TGTGCCAGCAGTGCCAGCGTTGAGACCGGGGAGCTGTTTTTT
medium-sized	TRBV20-1	-	TRBJ2-2	CSARLRGTNTGELFF	TGCAGTGCTAGACTACGGGGGACGAACACCGGGGAGCTGTTTTTT
many	TRBV10-3	-	TRBJ2-3	CAISDGVSTDTQYF	TGTGCCATCAGCGACGGGGTTAGCACAGATACGCAGTATTTT
-	TRBV18	-	TRBJ1-2	CASSPGIHYGYTF	TGTGCCAGCTCACCGGGCATTCACTATGGCTACACCTTC
-	TRBV29-1	-	TRBJ1-2	CSVLGYTF	TGCAGCGTTCTAGGCTACACCTTC